This T cell receptor (beta chain) stems from a study of STAT3 mutations in large granular lymphocyte leukemia. TCRdb's copy holds only in-frame clones and misses some; the assay was immunoSEQ multiplex PCR. The table has approximately 22,000 clones, approximately 94% seen once. Worth noting for this clone: The antigen is undetermined.

General study results and limits: Every T-cell large granular lymphocyte leukemia patient had at least one immunodominant TCR beta clonotype. Persisting codominant clonotypes may have hidden a small pathogenic clone.

Germline CDR1 reads MNHEY; CDR2 reads SVGAGI. The CDR3 contains 14 residues. Trimming cost V 6 bases and J 2 bases; bases outside gene matches: 6. This chain links TRBV6-5 with TRBJ2-7; 8 bases are a match to TRBD1. The specimen sequenced was peripheral blood mononuclear cells. The TCR originated in a man aged 35 to 55 with T-cell large granular lymphocyte leukemia. Some clones in this sample may be carry-over from other donors' samples. CDR3 amino acids: CASSTRGPTYEQYF. CDR3 in DNA: TGTGCCAGCAGCACCAGGGGGCCTACCTACGAGCAGTACTTC.